Below, 10 T cell receptor beta chains from the same sample are listed, as sequenced in a study of naive and memory T cell subsets. The beta constant-region primer was an equimolar mix of two oligonucleotides covering TRBC1 and TRBC2. Nested alpha and beta constant-region primers with the SP2 primer drove four PCR rounds on ligated cDNA. In TCRdb, the UMI-ligation and nested PCR reads were re-called with MiXCR into one record per CDR3 protein. The table lists under 35,000 distinct CDR3 sequences, approximately 18% of them singletons, with more than 3% in the top ten. Source material: effector memory CD4+ T cells from blood. The subset here: effector memory, CD45RA- CD27-. These receptors were taken from a human donor in good health.

This clonotype was seen only a few times. The rearrangement joins TRBV7-8 to TRBJ2-1, with D perhaps being TRBD1 or TRBD2 (5 bases each). This CDR3 has 14 residues. Per the germline V gene, CDR1 is SGHVS and CDR2 is FQNEAQ. V was trimmed by 5 bases and J by 0 bases, leaving 8 bases between them. The CDR3 DNA reads as TGTGCCAGCAGCCGTGGGACCTCCTACAATGAGCAGTTCTTC. This gives the protein CASSRGTSYNEQFF.

This clonotype is judged medium-sized. The V gene is TRBV9, the J gene TRBJ2-6; D may correspond to TRBD1 or TRBD2 (5 bases each). Germline CDR1 is SGDLS and CDR2 is YYNGEE. The CDR3 totals 15 residues. Trimming left V 4 bases short and J 1 base short, with 9 bases between. The CDR3 sequence is CASSPRESGANVLTF. In nucleotides, the CDR3 is TGTGCCAGCAGCCCCAGGGAGTCTGGGGCCAACGTCCTGACTTTC.

J is TRBJ1-6 and V is TRBV28, with 10 bases identical to TRBD1. Germline V gene data show CDR1 as MDHEN and CDR2 as SYDVKM. The V gene end was trimmed by 6 bases and the J gene end by 9 bases; junction bases not matched to a gene: 11. The CDR3 is 16 residues long. The CDR3 bases are TGTGCCAGCAGCACCCCCGGGACAGGGGAAGGTTCACCCCTCCACTTT. Protein product: CASSTPGTGEGSPLHF.

The chain recombines TRBV27 with TRBJ2-4; D may be TRBD1 (5 bases). With 6 bases removed from V and 0 bases from J, the gap between germline ends came to 12 bases. The CDR3 runs to 15 residues. Germline CDR1 and CDR2: MNHEY and SMNVEV (reference sequence). The CDR3 DNA reads TGTGCCAGCAGATCTCTGACAGTAGCCAAAAACATTCAGTACTTC. Translation gives CASRSLTVAKNIQYF.

The sample holds a few counts of this clonotype. V and J are TRBV4-1 and TRBJ1-2, with D unclear. Germline V gene lookup returns CDR1 MGHRA and CDR2 YSYEKL. The CDR3 covers 13 residues. Deletions cut 0 bases from V and 5 bases from J, with 7 bases between. This CDR3 reads CASSQESRYGYTF. The CDR3 DNA reads TGCGCCAGCAGCCAAGAGTCCAGATATGGCTACACCTTC.

This clonotype is labeled medium-sized (0.01 to 0.1%). V is TRBV6-4 and J is TRBJ2-1, with TRBD2 matching over 10 bases. V lost 0 bases and J lost 6; bases outside the gene matches: 2. CDR1 is MRHNA and CDR2 is SNTAGT in the germline V gene. CDR3 length equals 15 residues. The CDR3 nucleotides read TGTGCCAGCAGTGACTCAGCGGGAGGGCCCAATGAGCAGTTCTTC. Translation: CASSDSAGGPNEQFF.

Only a few counts were recorded for this clonotype. V usage is TRBV11-2 and J usage is TRBJ2-5, with no clear D. The V gene's germline CDR1 is SGHAT and CDR2 FQNNGV. This CDR3 region has 14 residues. V lost 3 bases, J lost 2 bases, and 10 bases lay in between. The CDR3 reads CASSLLGIQETQYF. The CDR3 bases are TGTGCCAGCAGCTTGCTGGGGATACAAGAGACCCAGTACTTC.

This clonotype showed up many times. J is TRBJ2-1 and V is TRBV6-5; possibly TRBD2 for D (6 bases). The CDR3 is 17 amino acids. Germline V gene lookup returns CDR1 MNHEY and CDR2 SVGAGI. V was trimmed by 0 bases and J by 1 base, leaving 13 bases between them. CDR3 in amino acids: CASSYSALLASYNEQFF. For the CDR3, the DNA is TGTGCCAGCAGTTACTCCGCCCTACTAGCTTCCTACAATGAGCAGTTCTTC.

V gene TRBV11-2 combines with J gene TRBJ1-1; TRBD1 matches at 8 bases. Germline V gene data show CDR1 as SGHAT and CDR2 as FQNNGV. The CDR3 consists of 13 residues. The V gene end was trimmed by 5 bases and the J gene end by 10 bases; junction bases not matched to a gene: 9. The CDR3 region has the DNA TGTGCCAGCAGCCCGAACAGGGACAGGATAGCTTTCTTT. Its protein is CASSPNRDRIAFF.

This clonotype was observed a few times. The rearrangement uses TRBV2 and TRBJ1-3; D is uncertain. CDR3 length: 12 residues. The germline CDR1 and CDR2 sequences are SNHLY and FYNNEI. Trimming cost V 4 bases and J 3 bases, with 4 bases left between them. The CDR3 spells CASSVNGNTIYF. The DNA for the CDR3 is TGTGCCAGCAGTGTCAATGGAAACACCATATATTTT. The whole variable domain, remainder taken from reference TRBV2 and TRBJ1-3, is EPEVTQTPSHQVTQMGQEVILRCVPISNHLYFYWYRQILGQKVEFLVSFYNNEISEKSEIFDDQFSVERPDGSNFTLKIRSTKLEDSAMYFCASSVNGNTIYFGEGSWLTVV.